Below are 7 T cell receptor beta chains sequenced from a single sample in a study of cytomegalovirus exposure and HLA in healthy donors. The PCR made use of 60 Vbeta and 13 Jbeta primers. Sequencing used immunoSEQ multiplex PCR; TCRdb keeps in-frame clones, though not all of them. The sample consists of around 160,000 clones, roughly 72% of them appearing once. The sample was PBMCs. The receptors shown here come from a woman in her forties in good health and CMV-seronegative.

This chain uses TRBV5-4 with TRBJ2-7; TRBD2 aligns across 12 bases. Losses at the gene ends were 0 bases for V and 1 base for J; bases not matched to a gene: 2. CDR3 length: 16 residues. Germline CDR1 SGHNT, CDR2 YYREEE (reference sequence). The DNA of the CDR3 is TGTGCCAGCAGCTTGGCTGGACTAGCGGGGTCCTACGAGCAGTACTTC. Its protein is CASSLAGLAGSYEQYF.

The rearrangement links TRBV6-1 to TRBJ2-1; 9 nucleotides match TRBD2. The junction had 10 bases not matched to a gene; V was cut back by 4 bases and J by 9 bases. Germline assignment: CDR1 MNHNS and CDR2 SASEGT. This CDR3 has 15 amino acids. The DNA for the CDR3 is TGTGCCAGCAGTGGGGAAAGCGGGAGGTCTCGTGAGCAGTTCTTC. Protein product: CASSGESGRSREQFF.

The rearrangement joins TRBV27 to TRBJ2-1, with 8 positions matching TRBD2. V dropped 4 bases and J dropped 0; count of bases not matched to a gene: 2. From germline, CDR1 is MNHEY and CDR2 SMNVEV (reference sequence). The CDR3 consists of 15 residues. The CDR3 DNA is TGTGCCAGCAGTTCGAGCGGGAGCTCCTACAATGAGCAGTTCTTC. Its protein is CASSSSGSSYNEQFF.

The V gene is TRBV5-1, the J gene TRBJ1-2; 9 nucleotides align to TRBD1. V shed 6 bases, J shed 4 bases, and the junction held 4 bases outside the gene matches. The length of the CDR3 is 13 residues. Germline CDR1 SGHRS, CDR2 YFSETQ. This CDR3 is CASKTGGGYGYTF. The CDR3 DNA reads as TGCGCCAGCAAAACAGGGGGCGGCTATGGCTACACCTTC.

This clone was picked up a small number of times. V usage is TRBV11-2 and J usage is TRBJ2-3; 9 bases are shared with TRBD2. The CDR3 is 17 amino acids. The germline CDR1 and CDR2 sequences are SGHAT and FQNNGV. V gave up 1 base and J gave up 0 bases; unmatched junction bases: 5. The CDR3 reads CASSLVGLASSTDTQYF. CDR3 nucleotides: TGTGCCAGCAGCTTAGTCGGACTAGCGTCTAGCACAGATACGCAGTATTTT.

The chain joins TRBV5-1 to TRBJ1-4; weak D call: TRBD1 (5 bases). V was pared by 0 bases and J by 8 bases, with 11 bases between. Germline CDR1 SGHRS, CDR2 YFSETQ. CDR3 length: 14 amino acids. The CDR3 bases are TGCGCCAGCAGCTTGGCACAGGACGGCGAAAAACTGTTTTTT. It yields the protein CASSLAQDGEKLFF.

V and J are TRBV29-1 and TRBJ2-7; 14 nucleotides align to TRBD2. The CDR3 extends over 14 amino acids. The V gene's germline CDR1 is SQVTM and CDR2 ANQGSEA. V shed 6 bases and J 6 bases; nucleotides not matched to a gene: 7. The CDR3 reads CSVTPGLAGVEQYF. The CDR3 DNA sequence: TGCAGCGTAACTCCGGGACTAGCGGGAGTCGAGCAGTACTTC.